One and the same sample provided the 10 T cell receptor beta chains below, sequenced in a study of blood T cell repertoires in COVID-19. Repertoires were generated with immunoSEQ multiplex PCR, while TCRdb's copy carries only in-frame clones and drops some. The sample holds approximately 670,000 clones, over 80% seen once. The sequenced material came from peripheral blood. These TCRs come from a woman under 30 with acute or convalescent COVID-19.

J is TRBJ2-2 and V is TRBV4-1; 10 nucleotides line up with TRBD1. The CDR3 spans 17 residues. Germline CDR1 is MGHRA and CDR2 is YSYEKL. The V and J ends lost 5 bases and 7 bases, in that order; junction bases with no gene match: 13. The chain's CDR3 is CASSSWGDRGPDGELFF. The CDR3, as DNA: TGCGCCAGCAGCTCCTGGGGAGACAGGGGGCCGGACGGGGAGCTGTTTTTT.

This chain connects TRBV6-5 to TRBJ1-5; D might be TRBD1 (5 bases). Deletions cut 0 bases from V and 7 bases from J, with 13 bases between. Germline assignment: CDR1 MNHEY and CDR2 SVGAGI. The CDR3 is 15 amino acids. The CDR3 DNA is TGTGCCAGCAGTTACTCGGCAGGTTCAGGGCAGCCCCAGCATTTT. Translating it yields CASSYSAGSGQPQHF.

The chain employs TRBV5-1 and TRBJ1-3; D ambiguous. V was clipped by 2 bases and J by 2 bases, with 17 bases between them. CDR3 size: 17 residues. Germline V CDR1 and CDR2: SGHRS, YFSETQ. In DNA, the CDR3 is TGCGCCAGCAGCTTTAGCGGGGATAGAAAAACTGGAAACACCATATATTTT. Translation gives CASSFSGDRKTGNTIYF.

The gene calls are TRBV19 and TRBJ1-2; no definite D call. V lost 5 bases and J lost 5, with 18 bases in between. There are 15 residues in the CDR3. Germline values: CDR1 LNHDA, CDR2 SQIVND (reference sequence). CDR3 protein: CASSPLNSDQYGYTF. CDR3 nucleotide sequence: TGTGCCAGTAGTCCGCTCAACAGTGACCAATATGGCTACACCTTC. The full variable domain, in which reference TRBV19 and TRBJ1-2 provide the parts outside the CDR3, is DGGITQSPKYLFRKEGQNVTLSCEQNLNHDAMYWYRQDPGQGLRLIYYSQIVNDFQKGDIAEGYSVSREKKESFPLTVTSAQKNPTAFYLCASSPLNSDQYGYTFGSGTRLTVV.

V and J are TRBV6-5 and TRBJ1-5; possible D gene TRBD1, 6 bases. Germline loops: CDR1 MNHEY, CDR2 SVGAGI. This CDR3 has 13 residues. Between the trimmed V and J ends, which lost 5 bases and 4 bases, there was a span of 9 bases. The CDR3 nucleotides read TGTGCCAGCAGTCTTGGACAGAATCAGCCCCAGCATTTT. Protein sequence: CASSLGQNQPQHF.

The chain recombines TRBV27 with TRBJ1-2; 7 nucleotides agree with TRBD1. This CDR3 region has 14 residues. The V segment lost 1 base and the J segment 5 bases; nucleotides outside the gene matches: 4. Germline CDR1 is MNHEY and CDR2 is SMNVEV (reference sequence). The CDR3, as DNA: TGTGCCAGCAGTTTATTCGCAGGGGGGTATGGCTACACCTTC. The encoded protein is CASSLFAGGYGYTF.

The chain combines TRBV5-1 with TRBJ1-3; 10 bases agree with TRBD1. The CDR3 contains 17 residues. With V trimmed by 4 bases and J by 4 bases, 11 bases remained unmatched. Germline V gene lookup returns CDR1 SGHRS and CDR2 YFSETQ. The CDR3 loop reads CASSLTRGQGRGNTIYF. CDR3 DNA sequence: TGCGCCAGCAGCCTAACCCGGGGACAGGGGAGAGGAAACACCATATATTTT.

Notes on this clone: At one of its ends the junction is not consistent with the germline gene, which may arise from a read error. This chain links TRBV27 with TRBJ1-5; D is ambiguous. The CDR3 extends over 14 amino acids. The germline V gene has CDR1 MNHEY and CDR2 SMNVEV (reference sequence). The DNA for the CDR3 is TGTGCCAGCAGTTTAGGGTCAGGTAATCGGCCCCAGCATTTT. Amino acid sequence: CASSLGSGNRPQHF.

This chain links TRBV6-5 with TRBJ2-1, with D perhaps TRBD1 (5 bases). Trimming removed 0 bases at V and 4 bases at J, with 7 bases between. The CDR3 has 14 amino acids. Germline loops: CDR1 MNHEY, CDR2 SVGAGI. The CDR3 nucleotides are TGTGCCAGCAGTTACTCGGGGCGTTACAATGAGCAGTTCTTC. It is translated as CASSYSGRYNEQFF.

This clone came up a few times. The CDR3 region has the DNA TGTGCCAGTACCCCAGCCGACAGGGCCCCTTACGAGCAGTACTTC. It translates to CASTPADRAPYEQYF. The rearrangement joins TRBV19 to TRBJ2-7; 7 bases agree with TRBD1. Germline V gene sequence: CDR1 LNHDA, CDR2 SQIVND (reference sequence). Trimming at V came to 7 bases and at J to 4 bases, leaving 13 bases not matched to a gene. The CDR3 runs 15 residues.